These 18 T cell receptor beta chains came from one sample sequenced in a study of blood T cell repertoires in COVID-19. Data came from immunoSEQ multiplex PCR; TCRdb stores just in-frame clones and leaves some out. The sample has roughly 250,000 clones, around four fifths seen once. The sample was peripheral blood. The receptor set was obtained from a woman aged 60-75 years with active or convalescent COVID-19.

The chain recombines TRBV6-5 with TRBJ1-2; 9 bases align to TRBD1. The V gene end was trimmed by 2 bases and the J gene end by 7 bases; junction bases not matched to a gene: 5. The length of the CDR3 is 14 residues. Germline values: CDR1 MNHEY, CDR2 SVGAGI. As DNA, the CDR3 is TGTGCCAGCAGTTACCGGACAGGGGAAGGTGGCTACACCTTC. As protein: CASSYRTGEGGYTF.

The chain links TRBV11-2 to TRBJ2-3; maybe TRBD2 (5 bases). This CDR3 has 14 residues. Germline values: CDR1 SGHAT, CDR2 FQNNGV. V dropped 2 bases and J dropped 2 bases, with 8 bases sitting between them. This chain's CDR3 is CASSLTRDTDTQYF. The DNA of the CDR3 is TGTGCCAGCAGCTTAACTAGGGACACAGATACGCAGTATTTT.

A few counts support this clone. The chain is built from TRBV7-9 and TRBJ2-3; D might be TRBD2 (6 bases). V was pared by 5 bases and J by 8 bases, with 14 bases between. CDR3 length: 13 residues. Germline V gene data show CDR1 as SEHNR and CDR2 as FQNEAQ (reference sequence). The CDR3 coding sequence is TGTGCCAGCAGCGAGCGGGTTCGGGGTACGCAGTATTTT. Protein sequence: CASSERVRGTQYF.

The chain's CDR3 is CASSDFDWTGDNQPQHF. The CDR3, as DNA: TGTGCCAGCAGCGACTTCGACTGGACAGGGGACAATCAGCCCCAGCATTTT. V is TRBV7-2 and J is TRBJ1-5; 9 bases match TRBD1. The CDR3 runs to 17 residues. With V trimmed by 5 bases and J by 3 bases, 11 bases remained unmatched. Germline V gene sequence: CDR1 SGHTA, CDR2 FQGNSA.

The gene calls are TRBV19 and TRBJ2-6, with 10 bases aligning to TRBD2. With 3 bases clipped from V and 0 bases from J, the junction kept 5 bases outside the gene matches. This CDR3 comprises 18 residues. Germline-derived CDR1 and CDR2 are LNHDA and SQIVND (reference sequence). CDR3: CASSMLASGSSGANVLTF. In DNA form, the CDR3 reads TGTGCCAGTAGTATGTTGGCTAGCGGGAGCTCTGGGGCCAACGTCCTGACTTTC.

The chain is built from TRBV5-6 and TRBJ1-4; no clear D gene. V lost 4 bases and J 5 bases, leaving 6 bases between the germline ends. This CDR3 contains 12 residues. Looked up from germline, CDR1 is SGHDT and CDR2 is YYEEEE. CDR3 nucleotide sequence: TGTGCCAGCAGCAGCTCGAATGAAAAACTGTTTTTT. It translates to CASSSSNEKLFF.

The gene calls are TRBV6-1 and TRBJ1-1; TRBD1 agrees at 8 bases. In germline, CDR1 is MNHNS, CDR2 SASEGT. The length of the CDR3 is 15 residues. With V trimmed by 10 bases and J by 1 base, 11 bases remained unmatched. The CDR3 DNA is TGTGCCACTCGGCAGGGGGCGAGCCCGAACACTGAAGCTTTCTTT. As protein: CATRQGASPNTEAFF.

V gene TRBV21-1 combines with J gene TRBJ2-1; the tabulated D call, TRBD2, remains unverified against the DNA. TRBV21-1 counts as a pseudogene. This CDR3 has 18 residues. The CDR3, as DNA: TGTGCCAGCAGCAAATGTTCTGGGCGGGGGGCCTACTACAATGAGCAGTTCTTC. Its translation: CASSKCSGRGAYYNEQFF.

CDR3 nucleotide sequence: TGTGCCAGCAGCCAACGACAGGTGAACACTGAAGCTTTCTTT. It codes for CASSQRQVNTEAFF. V is TRBV6-5 and J is TRBJ1-1; a weak D match, TRBD1 (6 bases). Germline CDR1 and CDR2: MNHEY and SVGAGI. Trimming left V 6 bases short and J 0 bases short, with 11 bases between. This CDR3 comprises 14 residues.

The J gene is TRBJ1-2, the V gene TRBV5-1; D might be TRBD1 (5 bases). Trimming took off 4 bases at V and 4 bases at J, with 14 bases between the two ends. Germline loops: CDR1 SGHRS, CDR2 YFSETQ. The CDR3 sequence is 14 residues long. DNA of the CDR3: TGCGCCAGCAGCCAAGGGGCATCAGGCTATGGCTACACCTTC. It specifies CASSQGASGYGYTF.

The chain recombines TRBV2 with TRBJ2-2; D may be TRBD1 (6 bases). Germline lookup yields CDR1 SNHLY and CDR2 FYNNEI. The V end lost 4 bases, the J end lost 2 bases, and 17 bases lay between the germline ends. CDR3 length equals 17 residues. The CDR3 is CASSVSRGKANTGELFF. DNA of the CDR3: TGTGCCAGCAGTGTGTCCAGGGGAAAGGCCAACACCGGGGAGCTGTTTTTT.

This rearrangement joins TRBV4-2 to TRBJ2-3, with D possibly being TRBD2 (5 bases). Between the trimmed V and J ends, which lost 1 base and 3 bases, there was a span of 8 bases. The CDR3 is 14 amino acids. The germline V gene has CDR1 LGHNA and CDR2 YNFKEQ. The CDR3, as DNA: TGTGCCAGCAGCCAAGCGCTAGCTACAGATACGCAGTATTTT. Its protein product is CASSQALATDTQYF.

The chain uses TRBV19 and TRBJ2-1; D unresolved. Deletions cut 1 base from V and 0 bases from J, with 7 bases between. CDR1 is LNHDA and CDR2 is SQIVND in the germline V gene (reference sequence). CDR3 length: 15 amino acids. The DNA of the CDR3 is TGTGCCAGTAGTATAGGTCCAGGCTCCTACAATGAGCAGTTCTTC. This translates into CASSIGPGSYNEQFF.

The rearrangement joins TRBV4-2 to TRBJ1-5; TRBD1 is a possible D gene (5 bases). CDR1 is LGHNA and CDR2 is YNFKEQ in the germline V gene. V lost 4 bases to trimming and J lost 3 bases, with 7 bases between them. The CDR3 runs to 13 residues. The CDR3 region is CASSRQNNQPQHF. Here the CDR3 DNA reads TGTGCCAGCAGCCGACAGAACAATCAGCCCCAGCATTTT.

This sequence joins TRBV28 and TRBJ2-5; TRBD2 is a possible D gene (6 bases). The germline V and J ends were trimmed by 5 bases and 4 bases, with 23 bases remaining between them. The CDR3 runs to 17 residues. Germline V lookup: CDR1 MDHEN, CDR2 SYDVKM. The CDR3 spells CASSLNGRGDHRETQYF. CDR3 sequence (DNA): TGTGCCAGCAGTCTCAACGGGCGGGGCGATCATCGAGAGACCCAGTACTTC.

This clone has only a few counts. This rearrangement joins TRBV6-2 or TRBV6-3 to TRBJ1-2; possible D gene TRBD1, 6 bases. V was pared by 2 bases and J by 6 bases, with 19 bases between. The CDR3 spans 16 residues. Per germline, CDR1 MNHEY and CDR2 SVGEGT. The DNA for the CDR3 is TGTGCCAGCAGTTACGGGGGCCCGACGGTCCGGGATGGCTACACCTTC. Translating gives CASSYGGPTVRDGYTF.

The V gene is TRBV7-8, the J gene TRBJ2-2, with 10 positions matching TRBD2. The CDR3 extends over 18 amino acids. J was trimmed by 7 bases and V by 0 bases; bases with no gene match: 11. Germline V lookup: CDR1 SGHVS, CDR2 FQNEAQ. CDR3 in amino acids: CASSLAPGLAGEVGELFF. In DNA form, the CDR3 reads TGTGCCAGCAGCTTAGCGCCAGGGCTAGCGGGGGAGGTCGGGGAGCTGTTTTTT.

The chain couples TRBV7-8 to TRBJ2-1; TRBD2 matches 12 bases. Germline V gene data show CDR1 as SGHVS and CDR2 as FQNEAQ. The CDR3 has 17 amino acids. V lost 2 bases, J lost 4 bases, and 6 bases stayed unmatched. The CDR3 nucleotides read TGTGCCAGCAGCTTAAGTCGGCTAGCGGGAGGGTACAATGAGCAGTTCTTC. Translating gives CASSLSRLAGGYNEQFF.